This TCR beta chain came from a study of OX40 agonist ivuxolimab in advanced cancers. About the research overall: Every 2 weeks, patients got intravenous ivuxolimab at one of six dose levels (0.01-10 mg/kg). Those enrolled were approximately 87% male, with a mean age of about 66 years and ages from about 20 to 90. Earlier treatment with anti-PD-1, anti-PD-L1 or anti-CTLA-4 was permitted, and 35% to 45% had received some.

Here immunoSEQ multiplex PCR was the method, and the copy in TCRdb shows in-frame clones only, minus some. The sample records roughly 32,000 clones, 85% to 95% being singletons. Patients with a history of autoimmune disease or on systemic immunosuppression were excluded. CDR3 length equals 13 residues. V lost 5 bases and J 5 bases, leaving 12 bases between the germline ends. Germline-derived CDR1 and CDR2 are MDHEN and SYDVKM. This clonotype was sampled from an adult with an advanced solid tumor such as melanoma, head and neck, liver or kidney cancer. The chain carries TRBV28 and TRBJ2-5; D is perhaps TRBD1 (5 bases). Sequenced material: CD4+ or CD8+ T cells sorted from blood, taken in a trial of the OX40 agonist ivuxolimab. The CDR3, as DNA: TGTGCCAGCAGTATTCAACAGGTGGAGACCCAGTACTTC. Residues: CASSIQQVETQYF.